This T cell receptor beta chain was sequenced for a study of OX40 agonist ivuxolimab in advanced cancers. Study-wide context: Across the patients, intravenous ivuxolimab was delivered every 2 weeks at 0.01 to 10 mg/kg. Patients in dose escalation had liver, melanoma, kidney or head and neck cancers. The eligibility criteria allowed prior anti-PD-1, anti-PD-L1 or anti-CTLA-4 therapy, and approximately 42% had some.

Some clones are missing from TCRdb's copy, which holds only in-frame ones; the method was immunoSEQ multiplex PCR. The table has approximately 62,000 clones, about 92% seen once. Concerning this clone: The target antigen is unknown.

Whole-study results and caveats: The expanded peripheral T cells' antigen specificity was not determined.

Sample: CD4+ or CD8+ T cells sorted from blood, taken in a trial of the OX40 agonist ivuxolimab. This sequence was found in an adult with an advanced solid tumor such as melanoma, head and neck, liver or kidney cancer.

The CDR3 here is CASSLGGISYEQYF. Here the CDR3 DNA reads TGCGCCAGCAGCTTGGGAGGGATCTCCTACGAGCAGTACTTC. V gene TRBV5-1 combines with J gene TRBJ2-5, with a tentative D call TRBD2 (5 bases). The DNA matches TRBJ2-7 better at its end, which makes the J call doubtful. The CDR3 runs 14 residues. Germline V gene lookup returns CDR1 SGHRS and CDR2 YFSETQ.